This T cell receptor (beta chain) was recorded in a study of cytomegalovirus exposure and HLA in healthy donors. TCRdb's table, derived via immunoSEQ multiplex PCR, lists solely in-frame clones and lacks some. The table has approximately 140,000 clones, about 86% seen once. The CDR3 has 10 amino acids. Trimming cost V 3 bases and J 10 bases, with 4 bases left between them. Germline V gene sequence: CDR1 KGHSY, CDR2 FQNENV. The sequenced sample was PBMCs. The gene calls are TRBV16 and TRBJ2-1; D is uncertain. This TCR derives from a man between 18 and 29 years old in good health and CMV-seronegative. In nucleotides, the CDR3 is TGTGCCAGCAGCCACCTAGAGCAGTTCTTC. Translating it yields CASSHLEQFF.